The clone carrying this TCR beta chain was recorded many times. Antigen specificity is unknown. Together with a sample-barcoded 5' primer, a J-beta primer mix was included in a second PCR lasting roughly 6 to 12 cycles. One entry per CDR3 protein results from TCRdb running MiXCR on the 5' RACE reads. The sample holds over a million distinct CDR3 sequences, 35% to 45% seen once. Isolation per sample recovered at least 7 million PBMCs. Trimming removed 2 bases from V and 2 bases from J, with 14 bases in between. The CDR3 consists of 16 residues. This sample is drawn from a study of blood T cells in healthy people across ages. Study conclusions and caveats: Possibly, changes in expanded clonotypes were confounded because donor CMV status was unknown.

The specimen sequenced was blood. This sequence was found in a young woman in good health. The genes are TRBV12-3 or TRBV12-4 and TRBJ2-3; tentatively, D is TRBD1 or TRBD2 (5 bases each). The DNA of the CDR3 is TGTGCCAGCAGTTTATCCGGGACCTCCTACACAGATACGCAGTATTTT. As protein: CASSLSGTSYTDTQYF.